The clone carrying this TCR beta chain turned up a few times. The investigators amplified TCR beta CDR3 regions from RNA transcripts. HTBI primers were employed in a first-round RT-PCR of the TCR CDR3. TCRdb used MiXCR to reprocess the multiplex PCR reads, holding one entry per CDR3 protein. The sample carries around 540,000 distinct CDR3 sequences, about 15% recorded once. Trimming cost V 1 base and J 7 bases, with 14 bases left between them. The CDR3 sequence is 15 residues long. Germline V CDR1 and CDR2: SGHAT, FQNNGV. The data were taken from a study of T cells in Graves' hyperthyroidism and ophthalmopathy. Study-wide background: Peripheral blood samples were taken at initial diagnosis, prior to any treatment.

The sequence derives from a woman younger than 45 with Graves' ophthalmopathy. The chain links TRBV11-2 to TRBJ2-1; D gene ambiguous. The sample was blood. CDR3 coding DNA: TGTGCCAGCAGCTTAGGAAGGATAGGTAGTAATGAGCAGTTCTTC. It translates to CASSLGRIGSNEQFF.